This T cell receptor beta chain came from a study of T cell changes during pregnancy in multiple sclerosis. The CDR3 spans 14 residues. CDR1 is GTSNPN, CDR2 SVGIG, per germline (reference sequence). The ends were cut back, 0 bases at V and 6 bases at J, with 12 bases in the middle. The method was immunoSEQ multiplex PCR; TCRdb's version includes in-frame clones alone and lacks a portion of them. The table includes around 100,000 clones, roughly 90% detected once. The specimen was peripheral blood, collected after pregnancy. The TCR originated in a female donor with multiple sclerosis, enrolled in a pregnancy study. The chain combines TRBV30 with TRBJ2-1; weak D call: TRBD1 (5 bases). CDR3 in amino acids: CAWSVLGVGNEQFF. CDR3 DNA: TGTGCCTGGAGTGTGTTAGGGGTTGGCAATGAGCAGTTCTTC.